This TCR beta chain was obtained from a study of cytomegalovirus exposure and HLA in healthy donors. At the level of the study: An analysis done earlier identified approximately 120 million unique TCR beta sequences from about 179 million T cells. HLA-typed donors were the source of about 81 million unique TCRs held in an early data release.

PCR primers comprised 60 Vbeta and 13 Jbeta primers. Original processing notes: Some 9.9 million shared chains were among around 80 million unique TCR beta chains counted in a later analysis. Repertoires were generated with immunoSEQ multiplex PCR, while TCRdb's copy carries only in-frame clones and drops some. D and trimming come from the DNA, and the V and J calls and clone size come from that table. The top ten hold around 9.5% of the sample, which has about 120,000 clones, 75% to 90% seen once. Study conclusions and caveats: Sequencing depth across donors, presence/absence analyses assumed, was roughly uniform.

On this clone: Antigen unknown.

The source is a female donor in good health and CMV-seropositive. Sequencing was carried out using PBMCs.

The CDR3 reads CASSPIISGANVLTF. CDR3 sequence (DNA): TGTGCCAGCTCACCCATCATTTCTGGGGCCAACGTCCTGACTTTC. The chain links TRBV18 to TRBJ2-6; the D is unclear. Trimming stripped 3 bases from V and 1 base from J, with 7 bases between. Per the germline V gene, CDR1 is KGHSH and CDR2 is LQKENI. The CDR3 runs 15 residues. The full variable domain, in which reference TRBV18 and TRBJ2-6 provide the parts outside the CDR3, is NAGVMQNPRHLVRRRGQEARLRCSPMKGHSHVYWYRQLPEEGLKFMVYLQKENIIDESGMPKERFSAEFPKEGPSILRIQQVVRGDSAAYFCASSPIISGANVLTFGAGSRLTVL.